The rows below give T cell receptor beta chains drawn from one sample of a study of T cell repertoires in ileal Crohn's disease. The method was immunoSEQ multiplex PCR; TCRdb's version includes in-frame clones alone and lacks a portion of them. The data show about 15,000 clones, just under 80% seen once. The sequencing sample was made of ileal tissue. These receptors were collected from an adult with Crohn's disease. Each CDR3 is given with its conserved first and last residue. Fields, in order: clone size, J gene, D gene, V gene, CDR3 DNA, CDR3 protein. A D gene is named only where the DNA matches it firmly. Clone sizes are given selectively: once, few, many, or a class where the clone is expanded.

>.|TRBJ1-2|.|TRBV19
TGTGCCAGTAGGCTCGGACCGATTAACTATGGCTACACCTTC
CASRLGPINYGYTF
>.|TRBJ1-1|.|TRBV30
TGTGCCTACACGGGCGTAAAGGGTAACACTGAAGCTTTCTTT
CAYTGVKGNTEAFF
>.|TRBJ1-2|.|TRBV4-3
TGCGCCAGCAGCCAAGATTTTTCCCGGACAGCCTACTATGGCTACACCTTC
CASSQDFSRTAYYGYTF
>.|TRBJ2-6|TRBD2|TRBV18
TGTGCCAGCTCACCAGCGGCTAGCGGGACGAGCTCTGGGGCCAACGTCCTGACTTTC
CASSPAASGTSSGANVLTF
>.|TRBJ1-1|.|TRBV5-4
TGTGCCAGCAGCAACGCAGGGTCAGCGAACACTGAAGCTTTCTTT
CASSNAGSANTEAFF
>.|TRBJ2-3|.|TRBV4-1
TGCGCCAGCAGCCAAGAAGCGCCTGGTGCCACAGATACGCAGTATTTT
CASSQEAPGATDTQYF
>.|TRBJ1-2|.|TRBV4-3
TGCGCCAGCAGCCACCGTGGGGGGGCTGGCCGAGGCTACACCTTC
CASSHRGGAGRGYTF
>.|TRBJ1-5|.|TRBV6-1
TGTGCCAGCAGTGAACAGGGAATCAGCAATCAGCCCCAGCATTTT
CASSEQGISNQPQHF
>.|TRBJ2-7|.|TRBV15
TGTGCCACCAGCAGAGAGGTTGGCGAGCAGTACTTC
CATSREVGEQYF
>few|TRBJ2-7|.|TRBV28
TGTGCCAGCAGTTTATCGACGACAGGGAGGGCCTACGAGCAGTACTTC
CASSLSTTGRAYEQYF
>.|TRBJ1-2|.|TRBV7-7
TGTGCCAGCAGCTTACATACCAGCCGACCTCCTAACTATGGCTACACCTTC
CASSLHTSRPPNYGYTF
>.|TRBJ2-7|TRBD2|TRBV7-2
TGTGCCAGCAGCTTAGTTTCTAGCGGGACCTACGAGCAGTACTTC
CASSLVSSGTYEQYF
>once|TRBJ2-1|TRBD2|TRBV19
TGTGCCAGTAGTATCGCGACGCTAGCGGGGACCAACAATGAGCAGTTCTTC
CASSIATLAGTNNEQFF
>few|TRBJ1-2|.|TRBV30
TGTGCCTGGAGTCGGGGAGTCTATGGCTACACCTTC
CAWSRGVYGYTF
>.|TRBJ1-2|.|TRBV10-3
TGTGCCATCAGACACAATTGGGAGAAACTGACCGGCACCTATGGCTACACCTTC
CAIRHNWEKLTGTYGYTF
>.|TRBJ1-1|.|TRBV4-3
TGCGCCAGCAGCCCCCACGGTCATCGAGCTGAAGCTTTCTTT
CASSPHGHRAEAFF
>.|TRBJ2-1|.|TRBV7-2
TGTGCCAGCAGCTTACGTCCGGGGCAGGCTTACAATGAGCAGTTCTTC
CASSLRPGQAYNEQFF
>.|TRBJ2-7|TRBD2|TRBV6-5
TGTGCCAGCAGTTACTCTAGCGGGGAGCAGTACTTC
CASSYSSGEQYF
>few|TRBJ2-2|.|TRBV10-3
TGTGCCATCGAGGGACAAAACACCGGGGAGCTGTTTTTT
CAIEGQNTGELFF
>.|TRBJ2-7|TRBD1|TRBV6-1
TGTGCCAGCAGTGAGTCGACAGGGGGTCAACGTGAGCAGTACTTC
CASSESTGGQREQYF
>once|TRBJ1-5|.|TRBV7-2
TGTGCCAGCAGCTTAGTTCCTCAGCAGCCCCAGCATTTT
CASSLVPQQPQHF
>.|TRBJ2-6|.|TRBV2
TGTGCCAGCAGCCTTCCGGGGTCCAACGTCCTGACTTTC
CASSLPGSNVLTF
>.|TRBJ2-3|.|TRBV10-2
TGCGCCAGCAGTGTTGAGGGCACAGATACGCAGTATTTT
CASSVEGTDTQYF
>few|TRBJ1-2|.|TRBV5-1
TGCGCCAGCAGCTTGGCCGGCGGAAACTATGGCTACACCTTC
CASSLAGGNYGYTF
>.|TRBJ2-1|TRBD1|TRBV2
TGTGCCAGCAGTGAGCGGGACAGGGGTATGGGGGAGCAGTTCTTC
CASSERDRGMGEQFF
>.|TRBJ2-7|TRBD1|TRBV5-1
TGCGCCAGCAGCTTCCGACAGGGCTCAGGGGAGCAGTACTTC
CASSFRQGSGEQYF
>.|TRBJ2-4|.|TRBV6-1
TGTGCCAGCAGCTCAGCTCCCACCATTCAGTACTTC
CASSSAPTIQYF
>.|TRBJ2-7|TRBD1|TRBV5-4
TGTGCCAGCAGCATTGACAGGGCCTACGAGCAGTACTTC
CASSIDRAYEQYF
>.|TRBJ1-6|.|TRBV18
TGTGCCAGTAACCCTGGTGGCAGCCGGTCTAATTCACCCCTCCACTTT
CASNPGGSRSNSPLHF
>few|TRBJ1-1|TRBD1|TRBV9
TGTGCCAGCAGCGGGCGACAGGGTCGGTTTACTGAAGCTTTCTTT
CASSGRQGRFTEAFF
>.|TRBJ1-4|.|TRBV6-9
TGTGCCAGCAGTTATCCAAGGACAGCTAATGAAAAACTGTTTTTT
CASSYPRTANEKLFF
>.|TRBJ1-2|.|TRBV30
TGTGCCTGGAGTGTGCAGGCAGCATTAGGCTACACCTTC
CAWSVQAALGYTF
>.|TRBJ1-6|TRBD1|TRBV5-4
TGTGCCAGCAGCTTGGGACAGGGAGCCTCACCCCTCCACTTT
CASSLGQGASPLHF
>once|TRBJ2-7|TRBD1|TRBV27
TGTGCCAGCCGAATGCCCGGACAGGGGGCATACGAGCAGTACTTC
CASRMPGQGAYEQYF
>few|TRBJ1-2|.|TRBV6-1
TGTGCCAGCAGTCAGGACGGGAACTATGGCTACACCTTC
CASSQDGNYGYTF
>.|TRBJ2-1|TRBD2|TRBV5-4
TGTGCCAGCAGCTTGGGCAGCGGGAGCCACAATGAGCAGTTCTTC
CASSLGSGSHNEQFF
>.|TRBJ2-1|TRBD1|TRBV27
TGTGCCAGCAGCGTCTCCGGGACAGGGTATGAGCAGTTCTTC
CASSVSGTGYEQFF
>.|TRBJ2-1|.|TRBV10-3
TGTGCCATCAGTTACGGCCAGTACAATGAGCAGTTCTTC
CAISYGQYNEQFF
>.|TRBJ2-1|.|TRBV19
TGTGCCAGTAGTATAATTTCGGGAAACAATGAGCAGTTCTTC
CASSIISGNNEQFF
>.|TRBJ1-3|.|TRBV6-5
TGTGCCAGCAGTTACTCGACGGTGAACTCTGGAAACACCATATATTTT
CASSYSTVNSGNTIYF
>.|TRBJ2-7|TRBD1|TRBV5-5
TGTGCCAGCAGCTTGGTGGCAGGGGGCTTCTACGAGCAGTACTTC
CASSLVAGGFYEQYF
>.|TRBJ2-1|.|TRBV4-2
TGTGCCAGCAGCCACCGAGGGGGGGTCTTCTACAATGAGCAGTTCTTC
CASSHRGGVFYNEQFF
>.|TRBJ1-2|.|TRBV11-2
TGTGCCAGCAGCTTAGTATCAGTGACTAACTATGGCTACACCTTC
CASSLVSVTNYGYTF
>.|TRBJ2-7|TRBD2|TRBV27
TGTGCCAGCAAGTGGACTAGCGGAACCTACGAGCAGTACTTC
CASKWTSGTYEQYF
>.|TRBJ2-1|TRBD2|TRBV4-1
TGCGCCAGCAGTCCTCCTACTAGCGGGGGGATGAATGAGCAGTTCTTC
CASSPPTSGGMNEQFF
>.|TRBJ2-1|TRBD1|TRBV10-3
TGTGCCATCAGCCATAGGACAGGGCCCAATGAGCAGTTCTTC
CAISHRTGPNEQFF
>.|TRBJ2-5|TRBD2|TRBV4-1
TGCGCCAGCAGCCAAGGACTAGCGGGAGGGCAAGGAGAGACCCAGTACTTC
CASSQGLAGGQGETQYF
>.|TRBJ1-2|.|TRBV5-4
TGTGCCAGCAGCTTTGGGGGGGACGGTAACTATGGCTACACCTTC
CASSFGGDGNYGYTF